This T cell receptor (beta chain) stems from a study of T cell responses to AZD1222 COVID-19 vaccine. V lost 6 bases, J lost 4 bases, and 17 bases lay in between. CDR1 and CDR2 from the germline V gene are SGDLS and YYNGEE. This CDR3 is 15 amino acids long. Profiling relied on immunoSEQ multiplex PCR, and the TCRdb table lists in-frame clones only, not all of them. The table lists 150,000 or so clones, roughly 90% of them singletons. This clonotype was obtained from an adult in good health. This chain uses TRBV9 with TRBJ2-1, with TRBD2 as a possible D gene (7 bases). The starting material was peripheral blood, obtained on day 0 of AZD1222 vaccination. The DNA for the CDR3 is TGTGCCAGCAACCAGATGGGAGGGGGGTACAATGAGCAGTTCTTC. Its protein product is CASNQMGGGYNEQFF.